This TCR beta chain was recovered during a study of response to subunit inactivated influenza vaccine. This clonotype was counted between two and nine times. The antigen is unknown. This CDR3 contains 13 residues. Germline CDR1 is WSHSY and CDR2 is SAAADI. V shed 7 bases and J shed 6 bases, with 16 bases lying between them. Overall study results and limits: Authors suggested each seasonal influenza vaccination recruits few new T cells.

TCRdb reanalysed the RT-PCR reads using MiXCR and keeps one entry per CDR3 protein. This sample has fewer than 700,000 distinct CDR3 sequences; over 10% occur once, and the top ten carry under 15%. This rearrangement joins TRBV10-2 to TRBJ2-7; tentatively, D is TRBD2 (6 bases). This TCR came from a man between 50 and 59 years old who received an inactivated influenza vaccine. Source: PBMCs from blood, taken more than 35 days after vaccination. CDR3 nucleotide sequence: TGCGCCAGCAAACCGGGACTTCCATTCGAGCAGTACTTC. Its translation is CASKPGLPFEQYF.